This T cell receptor (beta chain) is drawn from a study of blood T cell repertoires in COVID-19. Study context: The cDNA or gDNA used as material had been derived from T cells, B-cell-depleted T cells, or PBMCs.

As originally analysed: Reference gene primer amplification gave estimated nucleated cell counts. TCRdb's copy holds only in-frame clones and misses some; the assay was immunoSEQ multiplex PCR. V, J and clone size derive from that table, while D and trimming were established from the DNA sequence. This table holds 250,000 to 400,000 clones, roughly 90% found once. Those enrolled in Seattle joined during active infection and were followed longitudinally afterward. Germline assignment: CDR1 MDHEN and CDR2 SYDVKM. Trimming cost V 8 bases and J 4 bases, with 9 bases left between them. The CDR3 is 12 residues long.

This sequence originates from a woman aged 25 to 39 with COVID-19, enrolled during active disease. J is TRBJ1-5 and V is TRBV28; D perhaps matches TRBD1 (5 bases). The sequenced sample was peripheral blood. The CDR3 reads CASGGGNQPQHF. DNA of the CDR3: TGTGCCAGCGGGGGGGGGAATCAGCCCCAGCATTTT. The complete variable domain, with remaining parts taken from reference TRBV28 and TRBJ1-5, reads DVKVTQSSRYLVKRTGEKVFLECVQDMDHENMFWYRQDPGLGLRLIYFSYDVKMKEKGDIPEGYSVSREKKERFSLILESASTNQTSMYLCASGGGNQPQHFGDGTRLSIL.